Presented here are 25 T cell receptor beta chains from one specimen sequenced in a study of persistence of HIV-infected CD4 T cells. No antigen has been assigned to these receptors. This was the immunoSEQ version 4 assay in survey mode. Sequencing used immunoSEQ multiplex PCR; TCRdb keeps in-frame clones, though not all of them. The data hold 35,000 to 45,000 clones, with under 90% observed a single time. The stimulus was an HIV-1 Gag 15-mer peptide pool, 0.95 to 1 ug/peptide/mL. Memory cells lacking CD40L and CD69 with high CD45RO were sorted. Sequenced material: cultured CD4+ T cells from PBMCs, taken from a patient who received antiretroviral therapy. The receptors were sampled from an adult with HIV. The donor label of this sample is uncertain.

The chain joins TRBV6-5 to TRBJ1-2, with D possibly TRBD1 on 6 matching bases. Germline-derived CDR1 and CDR2 are MNHEY and SVGAGI. Trimming left V 7 bases short and J 0 bases short, with 15 bases between. The CDR3 covers 15 residues. The CDR3 DNA sequence: TGTGCCAGCAATGCTCGGGGGCTTTCTAACTATGGCTACACCTTC. This gives the protein CASNARGLSNYGYTF.

This chain links TRBV27 with TRBJ2-6; the D call may be TRBD1 or TRBD2 (5 bases each). Deletions cut 7 bases from V and 0 bases from J, with 19 bases between. There are 18 residues in the CDR3. CDR1 and CDR2 (germline): MNHEY, SMNVEV (reference sequence). Written as DNA, the CDR3 is TGTGCCAGCAAACCACACCGGGACGCCAGCTCTGGGGCCAACGTCCTGACTTTC. It translates to CASKPHRDASSGANVLTF.

V gene TRBV11-2 combines with J gene TRBJ2-1, with D hard to call. V dropped 3 bases and J dropped 5 bases, with 11 bases sitting between them. This CDR3 has 14 residues. In germline, CDR1 is SGHAT, CDR2 FQNNGV. This CDR3 is CASSFERSNNEQFF. The CDR3 bases are TGTGCCAGCAGCTTCGAGAGATCCAACAATGAGCAGTTCTTC.

For the CDR3, the DNA is TGTGCCAGTAGTACCGGGACAGGACCTAACTATGGCTACACCTTC. Amino acids: CASSTGTGPNYGYTF. The V gene is TRBV19, the J gene TRBJ1-2, with 8 bases identical to TRBD1. Germline CDR1 is LNHDA and CDR2 is SQIVND (reference sequence). The CDR3 is 15 amino acids. V shed 4 bases and J 0 bases; nucleotides not matched to a gene: 4.

The chain is built from TRBV21-1 and TRBJ1-5. TRBV21-1 is designated a pseudogene. This CDR3 is 16 amino acids long. As DNA, the CDR3 is TGTGCCAGCAGCGCGGAGGGCAGGGGCGCCAATCAGCCCCAGCATTTT. This translates into CASSAEGRGANQPQHF.

This chain uses TRBV2 with TRBJ1-2, with 8 bases that match TRBD1. Germline V gives CDR1 SNHLY, CDR2 FYNNEI. The CDR3 is made up of 16 amino acids. J gave up 6 bases and V 2 bases, and 11 bases lay outside the gene matches. In nucleotides, the CDR3 is TGTGCCAGCAGTGAACCCCCTGGTTCAGGGGGCGATGGCTACACCTTC. Translated, it gives CASSEPPGSGGDGYTF. Full variable domain (remainder filled in from reference TRBV2 and TRBJ1-2): EPEVTQTPSHQVTQMGQEVILRCVPISNHLYFYWYRQILGQKVEFLVSFYNNEISEKSEIFDDQFSVERPDGSNFTLKIRSTKLEDSAMYFCASSEPPGSGGDGYTFGSGTRLTVV.

The chain has TRBV28 and TRBJ1-1; a possible D gene is TRBD1 (6 bases). The V end lost 5 bases, the J end lost 11 bases, and 18 bases lay between the germline ends. Germline V gene sequence: CDR1 MDHEN, CDR2 SYDVKM. CDR3 length: 13 residues. CDR3 coding DNA: TGTGCCAGCAGTCGAGGGGGGGGGAAAACGGCTTTCTTT. Amino acids: CASSRGGGKTAFF.

The gene calls are TRBV4-1 and TRBJ2-2, with no clear D. Germline V CDR1 and CDR2: MGHRA, YSYEKL. The V and J ends lost 4 bases and 8 bases respectively, with 8 bases between them. CDR3 size: 12 residues. CDR3: CASSRVGGELFF. CDR3 nucleotides: TGCGCCAGCAGCCGCGTGGGTGGGGAGCTGTTTTTT.

This clone was detected once. This chain links TRBV4-2 with TRBJ1-2, with D possibly TRBD1 on 5 matching bases. V was cut by 1 base and J by 3 bases, with 9 bases left in between. CDR1 is LGHNA, CDR2 YNFKEQ, per germline. The CDR3 has 14 amino acids. The CDR3, as DNA: TGTGCCAGCAGCCAAGCCAGGGAAGACTATGGCTACACCTTC. It codes for CASSQAREDYGYTF.

The J gene is TRBJ1-5, the V gene TRBV19; TRBD1 aligns across 8 bases. CDR3 length: 15 residues. The germline V gene encodes CDR1 LNHDA and CDR2 SQIVND (reference sequence). V trimming: 6 bases; J trimming: 0 bases; junction bases outside the gene matches: 4. CDR3 coding DNA: TGTGCCAGTAGAGGGACAGGAGTTAGCAATCAGCCCCAGCATTTT. Its translation is CASRGTGVSNQPQHF.

V usage is TRBV10-1 and J usage is TRBJ1-5, with D unclear. With 8 bases removed from V and 5 bases from J, the gap between germline ends came to 13 bases. In germline, CDR1 is WNHNN, CDR2 SYGVQD (reference sequence). There are 13 residues in the CDR3. CDR3 nucleotides: TGCGCCAGCCCTTCGATCTTTCATCAGCCCCAGCATTTT. Its translation is CASPSIFHQPQHF.

The V call is TRBV14, the J call TRBJ1-3; D is perhaps TRBD1 (5 bases). CDR1 and CDR2 (germline): SGHDN, FVKESK. The CDR3 is made up of 16 amino acids. Deletions cut 3 bases from V and 4 bases from J, with 16 bases between. The CDR3 here is CASSQSSRAWGNTIYF. For the CDR3, the DNA is TGTGCCAGCAGCCAGAGCAGCAGGGCATGGGGAAACACCATATATTTT.

The chain couples TRBV6-5 to TRBJ1-5, with a weak D call TRBD1 (6 bases). Deletions cut 6 bases from V and 4 bases from J, with 10 bases between. Germline CDR1 is MNHEY and CDR2 is SVGAGI. The CDR3 has 13 residues. CDR3 in amino acids: CASRVTGNQPQHF. The CDR3 DNA follows: TGTGCCAGCAGGGTCACAGGGAATCAGCCCCAGCATTTT.

The genes are TRBV2 and TRBJ2-2, with TRBD2 identical over 7 bases. CDR1 is SNHLY, CDR2 FYNNEI, per germline. This CDR3 is 14 amino acids long. The ends lost 6 bases at V and 4 bases at J; junction bases unmatched: 5. CDR3 sequence: CASRVGTTTGELFF. CDR3 sequence (DNA): TGTGCCAGCAGGGTAGGGACTACCACCGGGGAGCTGTTTTTT.

The rearrangement links TRBV9 to TRBJ1-5; perhaps TRBD1 as D (6 bases). Germline V gene sequence: CDR1 SGDLS, CDR2 YYNGEE. The CDR3 runs 15 residues. Trimming removed 3 bases from V and 0 bases from J, with 10 bases in between. CDR3 residues: CASSGGQYSNQPQHF. Written as DNA, the CDR3 is TGTGCCAGCAGCGGAGGACAGTATAGCAATCAGCCCCAGCATTTT.

The rearrangement links TRBV7-6 to TRBJ1-6; perhaps TRBD1 as D (6 bases). Trimming stripped 1 base from V and 6 bases from J, with 10 bases between. The length of the CDR3 is 15 residues. Germline CDR1 is SGHVS and CDR2 is FNYEAQ. The CDR3 here is CASSLGDRSNSPLHF. CDR3 coding DNA: TGTGCCAGCAGCTTAGGTGACAGGTCTAATTCACCCCTCCACTTT.

The rearrangement uses TRBV5-4 and TRBJ2-1, with 7 bases fitting TRBD2. V was pared by 4 bases and J by 2 bases, with 3 bases of the junction left unmatched. The CDR3 extends over 14 amino acids. Germline V gene sequence: CDR1 SGHNT, CDR2 YYREEE (reference sequence). CDR3 residues: CASSTGTTYNEQFF. CDR3 nucleotides: TGTGCCAGCAGCACCGGGACTACCTACAATGAGCAGTTCTTC.

This clone was observed a single time. The J gene is TRBJ2-7, the V gene TRBV5-1; 7 bases are a match to TRBD1. V was pared by 4 bases and J by 0 bases, with 7 bases of the junction left unmatched. The CDR3 runs to 15 residues. CDR1 SGHRS and CDR2 YFSETQ come from the germline V gene. The CDR3 region has the DNA TGCGCCAGCAGCCCGAGGACAGGAGACTCCTACGAGCAGTACTTC. Protein product: CASSPRTGDSYEQYF.

The chain joins TRBV5-4 to TRBJ2-2, with 7 bases aligning to TRBD1. Losses at the gene ends were 3 bases for V and 2 bases for J; bases not matched to a gene: 7. CDR3 length: 16 residues. Looked up from germline, CDR1 is SGHNT and CDR2 is YYREEE (reference sequence). The CDR3 DNA follows: TGTGCCAGCAGCTCTAAAAGGGACAGAAACACCGGGGAGCTGTTTTTT. Its translation is CASSSKRDRNTGELFF. The full variable domain, rest sourced from reference TRBV5-4 and TRBJ2-2, is ETGVTQSPTHLIKTRGQQVTLRCSSQSGHNTVSWYQQALGQGPQFIFQYYREEENGRGNFPPRFSGLQFPNYSSELNVNALELDDSALYLCASSSKRDRNTGELFFGEGSRLTVL.

The chain is built from TRBV19 and TRBJ2-3; no definite D call. With 3 bases removed from V and 3 bases from J, the gap between germline ends came to 7 bases. The CDR3 runs to 13 residues. Per the germline V gene, CDR1 is LNHDA and CDR2 is SQIVND (reference sequence). CDR3 sequence reads: CASSIAATDTQYF. CDR3 DNA sequence: TGTGCCAGTAGTATCGCCGCGACAGATACGCAGTATTTT.

This chain joins TRBV28 and TRBJ2-1, with D uncertain. The CDR3 contains 16 residues. Trimming took 6 bases from V and 12 from J, leaving 27 bases between them. Germline V lookup: CDR1 MDHEN, CDR2 SYDVKM. The CDR3 region is CASSPAQVWVYKGQFF. In DNA form, the CDR3 reads TGTGCCAGCAGCCCGGCGCAGGTTTGGGTCTACAAGGGGCAGTTCTTC.

This clone rates as medium-sized. The chain links TRBV4-1 to TRBJ1-6, with D possibly matching TRBD1 (5 bases). Looked up from germline, CDR1 is MGHRA and CDR2 is YSYEKL. The V gene lost 0 bases and the J gene lost 0 bases, with 15 bases spanning the gap. The CDR3 runs 19 residues. The chain's CDR3 is CASSQEGASGFSYNSPLHF. The CDR3 DNA is TGCGCCAGCAGCCAAGAAGGGGCGTCCGGCTTCTCCTATAATTCACCCCTCCACTTT.

This clone was counted a single time. The chain employs TRBV28 and TRBJ2-7, with TRBD1 matching over 8 bases. Germline lookup yields CDR1 MDHEN and CDR2 SYDVKM. After removal of 5 bases from V and 1 base from J, the junction contained 13 bases not matched to a gene. The CDR3 contains 17 residues. The CDR3 here is CASSTFGQGSRSYEQYF. In DNA form, the CDR3 reads TGTGCCAGCAGTACATTCGGACAGGGTTCCAGATCCTACGAGCAGTACTTC.

The V gene is TRBV6-6, the J gene TRBJ2-1, with 9 positions matching TRBD1. Per germline, CDR1 MNHNY and CDR2 SVGAGI (reference sequence). Unmatched junction bases numbered 18, after V lost 6 bases and J lost 0 bases. There are 20 residues in the CDR3. The DNA of the CDR3 is TGTGCCAGCAGCTCCCCCGGGACAGGGCTTTTCATAGGCTCCTACAATGAGCAGTTCTTC. Translation gives CASSSPGTGLFIGSYNEQFF.

The V call is TRBV3-1 (or the pseudogene TRBV3-2), the J call TRBJ2-3; TRBD2 matches 8 bases. Germline CDR1 reads LGHDT; CDR2 reads YNNKEL (reference sequence). CDR3 length: 17 amino acids. After removal of 5 bases from V and 0 bases from J, the junction contained 10 bases not matched to a gene. The DNA for the CDR3 is TGTGCCAGCAGCACAAACGCGGGGGGCCTTAGCACAGATACGCAGTATTTT. Its protein product is CASSTNAGGLSTDTQYF.